This TCR beta chain was recovered during a study of post-analysis software for immune sequencing data. Researchers reported that TCR beta cDNA libraries carried unique molecular identifiers. TCRdb called the PCR reads again in MiXCR, with one record for every CDR3 protein. The top ten clones hold about 4.5% of a sample with about 820,000 distinct CDR3 sequences, approximately 53% of them seen once. Sequencing was carried out using blood. This receptor was identified in a girl aged 10-17 years with multiple sclerosis.

For the CDR3, the DNA is TGTGCCAGCATCGGGCCCCACTGGGGGTCCAAAAACATTCAGTACTTC. It encodes CASIGPHWGSKNIQYF. This sequence joins TRBV12-3 or TRBV12-4 and TRBJ2-4; D may be TRBD1 or TRBD2 (5 bases each). There are 16 residues in the CDR3. Deletions cut 7 bases from V and 2 bases from J, with 18 bases between.